A selection of T cell receptor beta chains follows, all from one sample in a study of Ad26.COV2.S vaccination and SARS-CoV-2 variants. Assay: immunoSEQ multiplex PCR; the TCRdb copy retains only in-frame clones and omits some. The table has hundreds of thousands of clones, approximately 87% seen once. The sequences come from peripheral blood, collected in a trial of Ad26.COV2.S vaccine versus placebo. The receptor source for this set is a person between 18 and 65 years old who received the Ad26.COV2.S COVID-19 vaccine or a placebo. Each CDR3 is given with its conserved first and last residue. A D gene is named only where the DNA matches it firmly. Some rows have no size entry. The others give once, few or many, or a class for an expanded clone.

j_call clone_size d_call v_call cdr3_nt cdr3_aa
TRBJ2-1 - TRBD2 TRBV12-5 TGTGCTAGTGGTTTGGTTAGCGGGGCGTCCTACAATGAGCAGTTCTTC CASGLVSGASYNEQFF
TRBJ2-2 - - TRBV7-2 TGTGCCAGCATCCCGGGACGGTCGAACACCGGGGAGCTGTTTTTT CASIPGRSNTGELFF
TRBJ2-5 - - TRBV6-2/TRBV6-3 TGTGCCAGCAGTGCCCCTAATTGGGGGCAAGAGACCCAGTACTTC CASSAPNWGQETQYF
TRBJ2-1 - TRBD2 TRBV5-6 TGTGCCAGCAGCCCGGGGGGACTAGCGGGTCGAGTTGAGCAGTTCTTC CASSPGGLAGRVEQFF
TRBJ2-1 - - TRBV29-1 TGCAGCGTTCTAGGATACAATGAGCAGTTCTTC CSVLGYNEQFF
TRBJ1-1 - - TRBV29-1 TGCAGCGTTGGCCAGTGGGGGGGAGGATTGGCTGAAGCTTTCTTT CSVGQWGGGLAEAFF
TRBJ2-7 - TRBD2 TRBV2 TGTGCCAGCACTTTACTAGCGGGAGGGCCGATCGAGCAGTACTTC CASTLLAGGPIEQYF
TRBJ1-2 - TRBD1 TRBV27 TGTGCCAGCAGTTTAGAGCCAGGGGGGCACTATGGCTACACCTTC CASSLEPGGHYGYTF
TRBJ2-2 few TRBD1 TRBV18 TGTGCCAGCTCCCCACGGACAGGAACGAACACCGGGGAGCTGTTTTTT CASSPRTGTNTGELFF
TRBJ2-7 - - TRBV7-9 TGTGCCAGCAGCTTAAAGGCAGGGCTAAACCCCTCCTACGAGCAGTACTTC CASSLKAGLNPSYEQYF
TRBJ2-7 once - TRBV7-2 TGTGCCAGCAGCCCCTGGGGCAACTCCTACGAGCAGTACTTC CASSPWGNSYEQYF
TRBJ1-1 - - TRBV3-1/TRBV3-2 TGTGCCAGCAGCCAAGATCGGGGTACAGGTAACACTGAAGCTTTCTTT CASSQDRGTGNTEAFF
TRBJ2-1 - TRBD2 TRBV9 TGTGCCAGCAGCGTAGCCTCCGGACTAGCGGGGGACAATGAGCAGTTCTTC CASSVASGLAGDNEQFF
TRBJ2-1 - - TRBV11-2 TGTGCCAGCAGAGCTCCGGCGGTCGGTGAGCAGTTCTTC CASRAPAVGEQFF